This TCR beta chain was identified during a study of cytomegalovirus exposure and HLA in healthy donors. Notes on the study in general: Some V segments (TRBV6-2 and TRBV6-3 among them) were excluded as indistinguishable. A few chains tied to CMV proved CMV antigen-specific in vitro.

Comments on this clone: Its target is not known.

Germline assignment: CDR1 MNHEY and CDR2 SVGAGI. V was shortened by 5 bases and J by 4 bases, with 12 bases between the two germline ends. There are 14 residues in the CDR3. The PCR had 60 Vbeta and 13 Jbeta primers. Data came from immunoSEQ multiplex PCR; TCRdb stores just in-frame clones and leaves some out. This table has over 100,000 clones, roughly three quarters appearing once. Sequencing was done on a sample of PBMCs. The chain couples TRBV6-5 to TRBJ2-1; unclear D gene. The receptor was derived from a middle-aged woman in good health and CMV-seronegative. CDR3 in amino acids: CASSLARAYNEQFF. The CDR3 nucleotides are TGTGCCAGCAGTCTCGCTAGAGCATACAATGAGCAGTTCTTC.